Sequencing of this T cell receptor beta chain was carried out in a study of patients and donors after allogeneic stem cell transplantation. This clonotype has just a few counts. TCRdb independently ran MiXCR on the RT-PCR reads; one entry per CDR3 protein. Here the sample spans more than 850,000 distinct CDR3 sequences, approximately 18% being singletons. This clonotype originated in a human donor who was either an allogeneic HSCT recipient or a stem cell or donor lymphocyte infusion donor (not recorded which). It is not recorded whose cells these are; they may come from a transplant donor. The sample taken for sequencing was blood, either unsorted or a sorted T cell fraction (not recorded which).

The CDR3 spells CASSHPGTSGRYTQYF. CDR3 nucleotides: TGCGCCAGCAGCCATCCCGGGACTAGCGGGAGATATACGCAGTATTTT. The V call is TRBV4-1, the J call TRBJ2-3, with TRBD2 matching over 14 bases. This CDR3 is 16 amino acids long. Germline assignment: CDR1 MGHRA and CDR2 YSYEKL. Losses at the gene ends were 3 bases for V and 7 bases for J; bases not matched to a gene: 6.